The 24 T cell receptor beta chains listed next were all sequenced from one sample in a study of cytomegalovirus exposure and HLA in healthy donors. The PCR used 60 Vbeta and 13 Jbeta primers. Assay: immunoSEQ multiplex PCR; the TCRdb copy retains only in-frame clones and omits some. The sample has approximately 190,000 clones; around four fifths are singletons. Sequencing was performed on PBMCs. These TCRs come from a man in his forties or fifties in good health and CMV-seropositive.

J is TRBJ1-5 and V is TRBV6-5, with unresolved D. Germline-derived CDR1 and CDR2 are MNHEY and SVGAGI. Trimming left V 5 bases short and J 4 bases short, with 6 bases between. CDR3 size: 12 residues. CDR3: CASSQANQPQHF. CDR3 coding DNA: TGTGCCAGCAGTCAAGCAAATCAGCCCCAGCATTTT.

V usage is TRBV4-2 and J usage is TRBJ2-4, with 11 positions matching TRBD2. Germline lookup yields CDR1 LGHNA and CDR2 YNFKEQ. With 4 bases clipped from V and 3 bases from J, the junction kept 8 bases outside the gene matches. This CDR3 contains 17 residues. The CDR3 DNA reads TGTGCCAGCAGCCCATATCTAGCGGGAGGTGACAAAAACATTCAGTACTTC. Translated: CASSPYLAGGDKNIQYF.

The chain carries TRBV19 and TRBJ1-1; the D is unclear. This CDR3 is 14 amino acids long. The V gene lost 7 bases and the J gene lost 4 bases, with 16 bases spanning the gap. Germline V gene sequence: CDR1 LNHDA, CDR2 SQIVND (reference sequence). The CDR3 DNA reads as TGTGCCAGTACCCGCCTTATTGGCTCCACTGAAGCTTTCTTT. It specifies CASTRLIGSTEAFF.

The chain uses TRBV19 and TRBJ2-1; TRBD2 aligns across 10 bases. The V and J ends lost 1 base and 1 base, in that order; junction bases with no gene match: 4. The CDR3 is 17 residues long. CDR1 LNHDA and CDR2 SQIVND come from the germline V gene (reference sequence). In DNA form, the CDR3 reads TGTGCCAGTAGTATAGGCATTAGCGGGAGGTCCTACAATGAGCAGTTCTTC. It codes for CASSIGISGRSYNEQFF.

Turning to this clone: Relative to the germline gene, one junction end is altered; a read error may explain this. The V gene is TRBV7-9, the J gene TRBJ1-4; D call uncertain. CDR3 length equals 14 residues. The V gene's germline CDR1 is SEHNR and CDR2 FQNEAQ (reference sequence). The CDR3 DNA sequence: TGTTCCAGCAGCTCTAGGCAGACTAATGAAAAACTGTTTTTT. This encodes CSSSSRQTNEKLFF.

The chain joins TRBV28 to TRBJ2-7; 15 bases agree with TRBD2. The CDR3 extends over 18 amino acids. Germline values: CDR1 MDHEN, CDR2 SYDVKM. Trimming removed 2 bases from V and 6 bases from J; junction bases left unmatched: 11. CDR3 in amino acids: CASSLISRTSGRAVEQYF. The CDR3 DNA sequence: TGTGCCAGCAGTTTAATATCCCGGACTAGCGGGAGGGCCGTCGAGCAGTACTTC. Combining the CDR3 with reference TRBV28 and TRBJ2-7 gives the whole variable domain DVKVTQSSRYLVKRTGEKVFLECVQDMDHENMFWYRQDPGLGLRLIYFSYDVKMKEKGDIPEGYSVSREKKERFSLILESASTNQTSMYLCASSLISRTSGRAVEQYFGPGTRLTVT.

The rearrangement uses TRBV27 and TRBJ1-4, with TRBD1 as a possible D gene (5 bases). CDR3 size: 14 residues. Germline V lookup: CDR1 MNHEY, CDR2 SMNVEV (reference sequence). The V end was cut by 6 bases, the J end by 7 bases, with 15 bases between. The CDR3 spells CASSLRWGFEKLFF. Written as DNA, the CDR3 is TGTGCCAGCAGCTTAAGATGGGGCTTTGAAAAACTGTTTTTT.

The V call is TRBV28, the J call TRBJ1-5; possible D gene TRBD1, 5 bases. With 3 bases removed from V and 3 bases from J, the gap between germline ends came to 9 bases. Germline CDR1 MDHEN, CDR2 SYDVKM. The CDR3 runs to 14 residues. CDR3 loop: CASSLGRVNQPQHF. The CDR3 nucleotides are TGTGCCAGCAGTTTGGGCAGGGTCAATCAGCCCCAGCATTTT.

The chain combines TRBV9 with TRBJ1-6; 7 nucleotides match TRBD1. Germline CDR1 is SGDLS and CDR2 is YYNGEE. The ends lost 4 bases at V and 10 bases at J; junction bases unmatched: 14. The CDR3 contains 16 residues. The DNA for the CDR3 is TGTGCCAGCAGCCCTCGGACAGGTTCTGTATCGTCACCCCTCCACTTT. As protein: CASSPRTGSVSSPLHF.

The chain uses TRBV19 and TRBJ1-4; D is unclear. This CDR3 is 14 amino acids long. From germline, CDR1 is LNHDA and CDR2 SQIVND (reference sequence). Trimming cost V 7 bases and J 2 bases, with 11 bases left between them. Written as DNA, the CDR3 is TGTGCCAGTATGGGCAGTCCCACTAATGAAAAACTGTTTTTT. This gives the protein CASMGSPTNEKLFF.

J is TRBJ1-1 and V is TRBV7-2; the D is unclear. Per the germline V gene, CDR1 is SGHTA and CDR2 is FQGNSA. V lost 2 bases, J lost 4 bases, and 8 bases lay in between. This CDR3 has 13 amino acids. The CDR3 loop is CASSLLYSTEAFF. Here the CDR3 DNA reads TGTGCCAGCAGCTTACTCTACAGCACTGAAGCTTTCTTT.

The J gene is TRBJ2-6, the V gene TRBV7-8, with 14 positions matching TRBD2. V shed 6 bases, J shed 0 bases, and the junction held 4 bases outside the gene matches. Germline CDR1 reads SGHVS; CDR2 reads FQNEAQ. The length of the CDR3 is 18 residues. The CDR3: CASSQTSGRASGANVLTF. CDR3 nucleotides: TGTGCCAGCAGTCAGACTAGCGGGAGGGCCTCTGGGGCCAACGTCCTGACTTTC.

The V and J genes are TRBV11-2 and TRBJ2-7, with D uncertain. This CDR3 contains 14 residues. Germline lookup yields CDR1 SGHAT and CDR2 FQNNGV. The germline V and J ends were trimmed by 1 base and 4 bases, with 11 bases remaining between them. The CDR3 coding sequence is TGTGCCAGCAGCTTAGTTCGGGTTTCATACGAGCAGTACTTC. Protein: CASSLVRVSYEQYF.

The chain uses TRBV5-1 and TRBJ1-1; 7 bases align to TRBD1. With 4 bases clipped from V and 7 bases from J, the junction kept 4 bases outside the gene matches. CDR3 length equals 12 residues. Germline-derived CDR1 and CDR2 are SGHRS and YFSETQ. The CDR3 spells CASSTGQSEAFF. CDR3 nucleotides: TGCGCCAGCAGCACGGGACAGAGTGAAGCTTTCTTT.

The chain links TRBV5-1 to TRBJ1-1, with 9 bases identical to TRBD1. The V gene's germline CDR1 is SGHRS and CDR2 YFSETQ. The CDR3 consists of 14 residues. V lost 2 bases, J lost 10 bases, and 9 bases stayed unmatched. The CDR3 protein is CASSFDTGGRIAFF. CDR3 nucleotide sequence: TGCGCCAGCAGCTTCGATACAGGGGGCAGAATAGCTTTCTTT.

The table lists this clone with a few counts. The chain has TRBV28 and TRBJ1-3; TRBD1 aligns across 8 bases. Trimming removed 5 bases from V and 7 bases from J; junction bases left unmatched: 10. The CDR3 loop spans 15 amino acids. Germline V gene lookup returns CDR1 MDHEN and CDR2 SYDVKM. The DNA for the CDR3 is TGTGCCAGCAGTATAGAACGGACAGGGAGGAACACCATATATTTT. This codes for CASSIERTGRNTIYF.

The chain couples TRBV27 to TRBJ2-7; TRBD1 agrees at 9 bases. This CDR3 spans 18 amino acids. V lost 7 bases to trimming and J lost 0 bases; unmatched junction nucleotides: 16. In germline, CDR1 is MNHEY, CDR2 SMNVEV (reference sequence). In DNA form, the CDR3 reads TGTGCCAGCAACCAATTGACCGGGACAGGGCATCCCTCCTACGAGCAGTACTTC. Translation: CASNQLTGTGHPSYEQYF.

This sequence joins TRBV2 and TRBJ2-7, with a tentative D call TRBD1 (6 bases). The CDR3 extends over 12 amino acids. In germline, CDR1 is SNHLY, CDR2 FYNNEI. V dropped 8 bases and J dropped 2 bases, with 10 bases sitting between them. CDR3 nucleotides: TGTGCCAGCGGCCGGACAGCCTACGAGCAGTACTTC. Amino acids: CASGRTAYEQYF.

The sample holds one count of this clone. The chain recombines TRBV19 with TRBJ2-3; 7 bases map to TRBD2. This CDR3 is built from 12 residues. The V and J ends lost 5 bases and 6 bases, in that order; junction bases with no gene match: 2. CDR1 is LNHDA, CDR2 SQIVND, per germline (reference sequence). CDR3: CASSLGGDTQYF. The CDR3, as DNA: TGTGCCAGTAGTCTCGGGGGGGATACGCAGTATTTT.

V and J are TRBV30 and TRBJ2-7; D gene uncertain. Germline CDR1 is GTSNPN and CDR2 is SVGIG (reference sequence). Trimming cost V 5 bases and J 3 bases, with 8 bases left between them. The CDR3 runs to 11 residues. Here the CDR3 DNA reads TGTGCCTGGTCGTCCGGCTACGAGCAGTACTTC. As protein: CAWSSGYEQYF.

This clone appeared a single time. The identical CDR3 is also encoded by other nucleotide sequences in the sample. The chain links TRBV27 to TRBJ2-4, with D possibly matching TRBD2 (6 bases). Trimming removed 3 bases from V and 1 base from J, with 7 bases in between. The germline V gene encodes CDR1 MNHEY and CDR2 SMNVEV (reference sequence). The length of the CDR3 is 14 residues. CDR3 in amino acids: CASSFGGAKNIQYF. As DNA, the CDR3 is TGTGCCAGCAGTTTTGGAGGGGCCAAAAACATTCAGTACTTC.

The chain joins TRBV19 to TRBJ2-2; 7 bases fit TRBD2. Unmatched junction bases numbered 5, after V lost 6 bases and J lost 4 bases. In germline, CDR1 is LNHDA, CDR2 SQIVND (reference sequence). The CDR3 runs to 14 residues. The DNA of the CDR3 is TGTGCCAGTAGGGGGACGGGGGGCACCGGGGAGCTGTTTTTT. Its translation is CASRGTGGTGELFF.

The sample holds one count of this clone. The chain employs TRBV9 and TRBJ2-5; 8 bases are a match to TRBD2. CDR3 length: 13 residues. The V gene's germline CDR1 is SGDLS and CDR2 YYNGEE. Trimming cost V 6 bases and J 5 bases; bases outside gene matches: 6. Written as DNA, the CDR3 is TGTGCCAGCAACAGAGCGGGAGAGGAGACCCAGTACTTC. It yields the protein CASNRAGEETQYF.

This chain connects TRBV5-1 to TRBJ1-1; possible D gene TRBD1, 6 bases. Germline CDR1 reads SGHRS; CDR2 reads YFSETQ. The CDR3 sequence is 14 residues long. Trimming took off 2 bases at V and 2 bases at J, with 10 bases between the two ends. In DNA form, the CDR3 reads TGCGCCAGCAGCTTCACAGGGTTTAACACTGAAGCTTTCTTT. Its protein is CASSFTGFNTEAFF.